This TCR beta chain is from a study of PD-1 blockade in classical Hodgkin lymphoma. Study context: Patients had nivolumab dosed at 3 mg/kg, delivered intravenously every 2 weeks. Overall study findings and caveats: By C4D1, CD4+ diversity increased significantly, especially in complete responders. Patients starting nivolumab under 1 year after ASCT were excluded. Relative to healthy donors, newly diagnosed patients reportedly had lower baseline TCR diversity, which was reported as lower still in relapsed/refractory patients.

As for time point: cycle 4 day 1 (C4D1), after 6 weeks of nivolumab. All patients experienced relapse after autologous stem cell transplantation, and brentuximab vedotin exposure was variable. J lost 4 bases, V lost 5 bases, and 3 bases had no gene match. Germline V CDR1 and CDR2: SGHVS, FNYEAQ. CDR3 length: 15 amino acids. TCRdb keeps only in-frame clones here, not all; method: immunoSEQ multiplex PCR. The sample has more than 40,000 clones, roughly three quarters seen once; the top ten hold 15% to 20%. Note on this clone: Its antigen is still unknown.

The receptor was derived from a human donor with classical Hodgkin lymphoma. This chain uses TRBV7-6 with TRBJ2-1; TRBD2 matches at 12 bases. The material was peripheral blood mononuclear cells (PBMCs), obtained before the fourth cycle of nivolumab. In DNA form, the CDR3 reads TGTGCCAGCAGCACAACTAGCGGGGGGTACAATGAGCAGTTCTTC. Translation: CASSTTSGGYNEQFF.